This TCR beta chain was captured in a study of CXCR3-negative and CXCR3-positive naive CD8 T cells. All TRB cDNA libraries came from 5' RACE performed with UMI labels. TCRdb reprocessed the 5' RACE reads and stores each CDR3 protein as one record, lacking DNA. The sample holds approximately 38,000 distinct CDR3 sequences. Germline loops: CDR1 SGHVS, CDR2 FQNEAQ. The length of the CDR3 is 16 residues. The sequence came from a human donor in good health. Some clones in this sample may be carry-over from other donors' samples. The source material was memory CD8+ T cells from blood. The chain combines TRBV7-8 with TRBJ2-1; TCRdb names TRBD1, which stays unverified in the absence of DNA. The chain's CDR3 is CASSLAGAGTFGEQFF.